This TCR beta chain was identified in a study of CD8 T cells in ankylosing spondylitis. Study results and caveats: Seemingly distinctive of ankylosing spondylitis blood was a TCR beta motif formed by eight highly homologous variants.

Points on this clonotype: Its antigen is not known.

CDR3 length: 15 residues. V shed 6 bases and J shed 5 bases, with 14 bases lying between them. Germline lookup yields CDR1 SGHAT and CDR2 FQDESV (reference sequence). TCRdb independently ran MiXCR on the 5' RACE reads; one entry per CDR3 protein. The table has 700,000 to 1,000,000 distinct CDR3 sequences, 12% seen once; the top ten hold roughly 0.51%. The TCR sequence derives from a male donor with ankylosing spondylitis. The rearrangement joins TRBV11-1 to TRBJ1-6, with D unclear. Sequenced input: blood, either unsorted or a sorted T cell fraction (not recorded which). The CDR3 reads CASRIGRLNNSPLHF. Here the CDR3 DNA reads TGTGCCAGCAGAATCGGACGCCTTAATAATTCACCCCTCCACTTT.